These T cell receptor beta chains were read from a single sample in a study of blood T cell repertoires in COVID-19. Libraries were prepared by immunoSEQ multiplex PCR; TCRdb keeps only in-frame clonotypes and omits some of them. The table records 65,000 to 80,000 clones, over 65% of them present only once. Sequenced: peripheral blood. The source of these receptors is a human donor in a cohort sampled during active COVID-19. The CDR3 runs from the conserved cysteine through the conserved F or W. The D gene is left open where the match is weak. Some rows mark clone size as missing; the rest say once, few, many or name a class of expanded clone.

J	size	length	D	V	DNA	CDR3
TRBJ1-1	few	13	-	TRBV5-1	TGCGCCAGCAGCCAGGTGATGGGTACTGAAGCTTTCTTT	CASSQVMGTEAFF
TRBJ2-1	-	13	TRBD1	TRBV10-3	TGTGCCATCTCGGACAGGGCCACTCATGAGCAGTTCTTC	CAISDRATHEQFF
TRBJ2-7	-	15	TRBD1	TRBV7-2	TGTGCCAGCAGCTACCCGGACAGGGGGGTTTTCGAGCAGTACTTC	CASSYPDRGVFEQYF
TRBJ2-5	-	15	TRBD2	TRBV7-8	TGTGCCAGCAGCTTAAGAGGAGCGGGAGTAGAGACCCAGTACTTC	CASSLRGAGVETQYF
TRBJ2-7	-	14	-	TRBV24-1	TGTGCCACCAGTGACCCGGCCGAGGCCCACGAGCAGTACTTC	CATSDPAEAHEQYF
TRBJ1-5	few	17	-	TRBV15	TGTGCCACCAGCAGAGGGGGGCCCAGGAGCGGCAATCAGCCCCAGCATTTT	CATSRGGPRSGNQPQHF
TRBJ1-1	-	13	-	TRBV30	TGTGCCTGGAGCCGCGGACAGAACACTGAAGCTTTCTTT	CAWSRGQNTEAFF
TRBJ1-5	-	15	-	TRBV18	TGTGCCAGCTCACTCCCGGGGGGAGCCACTCAGCCCCAGCATTTT	CASSLPGGATQPQHF
TRBJ2-7	-	14	TRBD2	TRBV19	TGTGCCAGTAGTAATGCGGGAGGGTCCTACGAGCAGTACTTC	CASSNAGGSYEQYF
TRBJ1-6	-	16	TRBD1	TRBV2	TGTGCCAGCAGTGGACAGGGGACGCGGAATAGTTCACCCCTCCACTTT	CASSGQGTRNSSPLHF
TRBJ1-4	-	16	-	TRBV9	TGTGCCAGCAGCCTTGGGAGGGGGGCAGTGCATGAAAAACTGTTTTTT	CASSLGRGAVHEKLFF
TRBJ1-5	-	13	TRBD1	TRBV7-9	TGTGCCAGCAGCACAGGGGGGGACCAGCCCCAGCATTTT	CASSTGGDQPQHF
TRBJ2-5	-	14	-	TRBV10-3	TGTGCCATCAGTGAGTCGGCGGGTGGGGAGACCCAGTACTTC	CAISESAGGETQYF
TRBJ1-1	-	15	-	TRBV3-1/TRBV3-2	TGTGCCAGCAGCCAAGGGGGAGGGGAGGACACTGAAGCTTTCTTT	CASSQGGGEDTEAFF
TRBJ2-6	-	15	-	TRBV10-1	TGCGCCAGCAGTGGGCAAACCTCTGGGGCCAACGTCCTGACTTTC	CASSGQTSGANVLTF
TRBJ2-5	-	15	TRBD1	TRBV19	TGTGCCAGTAGTATAGGTCGACAGGGGAGGGAGACCCAGTACTTC	CASSIGRQGRETQYF
TRBJ2-2	-	17	-	TRBV10-3	TGTGCCATCAGTGAGGAAGGGACTTACGCGAACACCGGGGAGCTGTTTTTT	CAISEEGTYANTGELFF
TRBJ1-1	once	15	-	TRBV7-6	TGTGCCAGCAGCCGAGCCGGGACACAGAACACTGAAGCTTTCTTT	CASSRAGTQNTEAFF
TRBJ2-5	-	13	TRBD1	TRBV28	TGTGCCAGCAGTGCGACAGGGTATGAGACCCAGTACTTC	CASSATGYETQYF